The 9 T cell receptor beta chains listed next were all sequenced from one sample in a study of brain T cells in children with intractable seizures. Data came from immunoSEQ multiplex PCR; TCRdb stores just in-frame clones and leaves some out. The sample lists about 40,000 clones; 80% to 95% were seen once. The specimen comprised peripheral blood, sampled at surgery. Every receptor here comes from a girl aged 2 to 9 with tuberous sclerosis and intractable seizures.

The chain carries TRBV29-1 and TRBJ2-1; D unclear. Germline CDR1 SQVTM, CDR2 ANQGSEA. The CDR3 consists of 11 residues. V lost 1 base and J lost 10, with 8 bases in between. The CDR3 DNA follows: TGCAGCGTTGAAGCTGTGGGGGAGCAGTTCTTC. Residues: CSVEAVGEQFF.

The V gene is TRBV5-1, the J gene TRBJ2-7; the match to TRBD1 covers 7 bases. This CDR3 comprises 16 residues. Germline V lookup: CDR1 SGHRS, CDR2 YFSETQ. Losses at the gene ends were 3 bases for V and 0 bases for J; bases not matched to a gene: 9. The CDR3 bases are TGCGCCAGCAGCTCGGGGACAGCCGTAAGCTCCTACGAGCAGTACTTC. This sequence encodes CASSSGTAVSSYEQYF.

CDR3 DNA: TGTGCCAGCGCTATCGGGCAGAAGAACACTGAAGCTTTCTTT. Protein product: CASAIGQKNTEAFF. V and J are TRBV27 and TRBJ1-1, with no clear D. The CDR3 length is 14 residues. Germline assignment: CDR1 MNHEY and CDR2 SMNVEV (reference sequence). V lost 8 bases and J lost 1, with 14 bases in between.

V and J are TRBV9 and TRBJ2-1; no definite D call. Trimming left V 0 bases short and J 3 bases short, with 7 bases between. Germline V gene sequence: CDR1 SGDLS, CDR2 YYNGEE. This CDR3 is built from 14 residues. The CDR3 protein is CASSVGTDYNEQFF. The CDR3 region has the DNA TGTGCCAGCAGCGTAGGGACGGACTACAATGAGCAGTTCTTC.

This clone was counted between two and nine times. The chain uses TRBV2 and TRBJ1-5, with a possible D match to TRBD1 (5 bases). Trimming shortened V by 3 bases and J by 4 bases, and 16 bases separated the two germline ends. The CDR3 has 16 amino acids. CDR1 and CDR2 from the germline V gene are SNHLY and FYNNEI. For the CDR3, the DNA is TGTGCCAGCAGTGACTACAGGACACCGCAAAATCAGCCCCAGCATTTT. Translation: CASSDYRTPQNQPQHF. The whole variable domain, filled in from reference TRBV2 and TRBJ1-5, reads EPEVTQTPSHQVTQMGQEVILRCVPISNHLYFYWYRQILGQKVEFLVSFYNNEISEKSEIFDDQFSVERPDGSNFTLKIRSTKLEDSAMYFCASSDYRTPQNQPQHFGDGTRLSIL.

The rearrangement links TRBV5-6 to TRBJ2-1; 10 bases line up with TRBD1. V trimming: 4 bases; J trimming: 8 bases; junction bases outside the gene matches: 15. This CDR3 has 17 amino acids. The germline CDR1 and CDR2 sequences are SGHDT and YYEEEE. The CDR3 sequence is CASSHKKTGQGSHEQFF. The CDR3 nucleotides read TGTGCCAGCAGCCATAAGAAGACGGGACAGGGGAGCCATGAGCAGTTCTTC.

The chain carries TRBV12-5 and TRBJ1-3; D is unresolved. The CDR3 spans 16 residues. Germline V lookup: CDR1 LGHNT, CDR2 FRNRAP. With 0 bases removed from V and 4 bases from J, the gap between germline ends came to 13 bases. The CDR3 bases are TGTGCTAGTGGTTTGGTATTGACGGACCTGGGAAACACCATATATTTT. As protein: CASGLVLTDLGNTIYF.

The chain joins TRBV25-1 to TRBJ2-3, with 8 bases that match TRBD2. Germline trimming cut 3 bases from V and 6 bases from J; bases unmatched to any gene: 8. Germline V gene data show CDR1 as MGHDK and CDR2 as SYGVNS. The CDR3 has 15 residues. In nucleotides, the CDR3 is TGTGCCAGCAGTGATTCTGGACTAGCATCCGATACGCAGTATTTT. It yields the protein CASSDSGLASDTQYF.

The chain links TRBV19 to TRBJ2-3, with 7 bases aligning to TRBD1. The CDR3 has 13 amino acids. V lost 5 bases to trimming and J lost 1 base; unmatched junction nucleotides: 0. Germline V gene data show CDR1 as LNHDA and CDR2 as SQIVND (reference sequence). In nucleotides, the CDR3 is TGTGCCAGTAGTGACAGGGGCACAGATACGCAGTATTTT. Its translation is CASSDRGTDTQYF.